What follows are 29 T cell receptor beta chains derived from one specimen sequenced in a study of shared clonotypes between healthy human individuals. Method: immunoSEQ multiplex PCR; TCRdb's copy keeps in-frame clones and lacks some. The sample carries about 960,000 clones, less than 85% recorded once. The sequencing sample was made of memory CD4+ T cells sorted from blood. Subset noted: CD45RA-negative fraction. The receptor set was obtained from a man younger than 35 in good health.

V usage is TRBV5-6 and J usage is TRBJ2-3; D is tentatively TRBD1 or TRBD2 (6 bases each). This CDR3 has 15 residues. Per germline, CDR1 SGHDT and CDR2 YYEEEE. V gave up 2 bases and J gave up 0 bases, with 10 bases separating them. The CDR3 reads CASSFRGTSTDTQYF. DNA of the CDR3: TGTGCCAGCAGCTTTAGGGGGACTAGCACAGATACGCAGTATTTT.

DNA for the CDR3: TGTGCCAGCAGCTTACGACCAAGTAGTGCCGGGGAGCTGTTTTTT. This translates into CASSLRPSSAGELFF. The chain employs TRBV7-2 and TRBJ2-2; D not resolved. Germline V CDR1 and CDR2: SGHTA, FQGNSA. The V end was cut by 2 bases, the J end by 6 bases, with 13 bases between. The CDR3 totals 15 residues.

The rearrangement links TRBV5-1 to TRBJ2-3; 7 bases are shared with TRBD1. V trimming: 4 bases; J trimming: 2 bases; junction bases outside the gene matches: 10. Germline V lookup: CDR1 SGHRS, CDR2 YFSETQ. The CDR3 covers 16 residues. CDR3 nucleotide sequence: TGCGCCAGCAGCATGACAGGGTCCTCAACCACAGATACGCAGTATTTT. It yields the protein CASSMTGSSTTDTQYF. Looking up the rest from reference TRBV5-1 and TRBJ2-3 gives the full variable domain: KAGVTQTPRYLIKTRGQQVTLSCSPISGHRSVSWYQQTPGQGLQFLFEYFSETQRNKGNFPGRFSGRQFSNSRSEMNVSTLELGDSALYLCASSMTGSSTTDTQYFGPGTRLTVL.

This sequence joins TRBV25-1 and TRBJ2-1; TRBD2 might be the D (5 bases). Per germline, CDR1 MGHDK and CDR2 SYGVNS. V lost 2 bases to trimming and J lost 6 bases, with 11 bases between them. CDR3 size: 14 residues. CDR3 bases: TGTGCCAGCAGTGAACTGAATAGCGTCAATGAGCAGTTCTTC. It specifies CASSELNSVNEQFF.

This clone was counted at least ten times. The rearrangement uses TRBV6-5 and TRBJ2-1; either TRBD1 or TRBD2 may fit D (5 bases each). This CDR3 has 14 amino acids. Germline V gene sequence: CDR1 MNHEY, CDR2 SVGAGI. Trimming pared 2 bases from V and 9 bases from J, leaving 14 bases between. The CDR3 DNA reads TGTGCCAGCAGTTACCGGGACCCTAAGAGTGAGCAGTTCTTC. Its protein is CASSYRDPKSEQFF.

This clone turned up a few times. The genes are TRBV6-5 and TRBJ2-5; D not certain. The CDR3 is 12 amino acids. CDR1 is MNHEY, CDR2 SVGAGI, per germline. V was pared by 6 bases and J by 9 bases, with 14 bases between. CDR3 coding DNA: TGTGCCAGCAGGCCCCCATCTGGGTCCCAGTACTTC. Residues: CASRPPSGSQYF.

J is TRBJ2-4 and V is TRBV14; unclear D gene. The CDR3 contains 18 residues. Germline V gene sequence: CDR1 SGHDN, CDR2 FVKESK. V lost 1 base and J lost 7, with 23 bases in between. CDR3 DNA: TGTGCCAGCAGCCAAGGGTCCGATACTTTTCTTCGTAGGAACATTCAGTACTTC. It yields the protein CASSQGSDTFLRRNIQYF. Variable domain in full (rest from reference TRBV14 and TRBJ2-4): EAGVTQFPSHSVIEKGQTVTLRCDPISGHDNLYWYRRVMGKEIKFLLHFVKESKQDESGMPNNRFLAERTGGTYSTLKVQPAELEDSGVYFCASSQGSDTFLRRNIQYFGAGTRLSVL.

The CDR3, as DNA: TGTGCCAGCAGCTGGGGGGGCGGGGCAAGCAATCAGCCCCAGCATTTT. Translating it yields CASSWGGGASNQPQHF. The genes are TRBV5-6 and TRBJ1-5; perhaps TRBD1 as D (6 bases). V was cut by 3 bases and J by 1 base, with 14 bases left in between. Germline V gives CDR1 SGHDT, CDR2 YYEEEE. The CDR3 consists of 16 residues.

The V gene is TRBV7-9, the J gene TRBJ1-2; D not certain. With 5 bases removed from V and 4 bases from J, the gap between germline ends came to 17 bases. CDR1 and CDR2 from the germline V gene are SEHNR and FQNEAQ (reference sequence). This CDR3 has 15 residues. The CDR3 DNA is TGTGCCAGCAGCGAATCGACGGTCGTGCCCTATGGCTACACCTTC. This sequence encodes CASSESTVVPYGYTF.

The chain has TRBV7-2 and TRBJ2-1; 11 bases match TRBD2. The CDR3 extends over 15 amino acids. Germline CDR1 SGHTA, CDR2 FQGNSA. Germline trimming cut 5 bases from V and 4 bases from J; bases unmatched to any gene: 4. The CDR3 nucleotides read TGTGCCAGCAGCGCGGGACTAGCGGTATACAATGAGCAGTTCTTC. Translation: CASSAGLAVYNEQFF. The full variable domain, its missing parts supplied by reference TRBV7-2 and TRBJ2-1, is GAGVSQSPSNKVTEKGKDVELRCDPISGHTALYWYRQSLGQGLEFLIYFQGNSAPDKSGLPSDRFSAERTGGSVSTLTIQRTQQEDSAVYLCASSAGLAVYNEQFFGPGTRLTVL.

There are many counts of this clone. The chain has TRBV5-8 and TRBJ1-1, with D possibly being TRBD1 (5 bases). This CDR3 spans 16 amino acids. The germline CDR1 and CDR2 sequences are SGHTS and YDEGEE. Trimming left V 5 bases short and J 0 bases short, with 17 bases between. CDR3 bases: TGTGCCAGCAGTCCCGACCGACAGCACATGAACACTGAAGCTTTCTTT. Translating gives CASSPDRQHMNTEAFF. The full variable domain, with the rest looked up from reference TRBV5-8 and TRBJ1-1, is EAGVTQSPTHLIKTRGQQATLRCSPISGHTSVYWYQQALGLGLQFLLWYDEGEERNRGNFPPRFSGRQFPNYSSELNVNALELEDSALYLCASSPDRQHMNTEAFFGQGTRLTVV.

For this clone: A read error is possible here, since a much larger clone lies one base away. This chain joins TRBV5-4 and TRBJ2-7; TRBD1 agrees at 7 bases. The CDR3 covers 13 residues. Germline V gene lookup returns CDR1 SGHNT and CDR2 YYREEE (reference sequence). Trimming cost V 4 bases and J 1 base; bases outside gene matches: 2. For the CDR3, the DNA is TGTGCCAGCAGCAGGGACAGATCCTACGAGCAGTACTTC. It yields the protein CASSRDRSYEQYF.

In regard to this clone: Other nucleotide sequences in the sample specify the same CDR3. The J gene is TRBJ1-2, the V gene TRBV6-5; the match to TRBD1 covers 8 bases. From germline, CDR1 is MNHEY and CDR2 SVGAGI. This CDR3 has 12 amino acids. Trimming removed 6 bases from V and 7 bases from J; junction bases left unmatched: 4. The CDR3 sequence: CASRGTGGGYTF. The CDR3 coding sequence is TGTGCCAGCAGGGGGACAGGTGGTGGCTACACCTTC.

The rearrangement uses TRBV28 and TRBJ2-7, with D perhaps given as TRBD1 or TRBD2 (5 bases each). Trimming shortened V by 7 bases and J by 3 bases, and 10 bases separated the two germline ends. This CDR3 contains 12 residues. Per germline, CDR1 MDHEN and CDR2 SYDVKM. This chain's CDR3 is CASTGQFYEQYF. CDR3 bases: TGTGCCAGCACGGGGCAGTTCTACGAGCAGTACTTC.

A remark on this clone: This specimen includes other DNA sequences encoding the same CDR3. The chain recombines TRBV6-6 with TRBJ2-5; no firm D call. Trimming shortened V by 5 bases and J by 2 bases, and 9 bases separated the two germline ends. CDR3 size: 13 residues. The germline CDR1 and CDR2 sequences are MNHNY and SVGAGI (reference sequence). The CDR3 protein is CASSQGLQETQYF. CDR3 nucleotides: TGTGCCAGCAGTCAAGGGTTACAAGAGACCCAGTACTTC.

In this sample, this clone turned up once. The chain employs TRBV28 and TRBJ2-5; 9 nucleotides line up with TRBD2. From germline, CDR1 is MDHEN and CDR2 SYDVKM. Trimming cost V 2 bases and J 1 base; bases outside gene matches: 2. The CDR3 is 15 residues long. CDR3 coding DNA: TGTGCCAGCAGTTTACCACTAGCGGGCCAAGAGACCCAGTACTTC. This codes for CASSLPLAGQETQYF.

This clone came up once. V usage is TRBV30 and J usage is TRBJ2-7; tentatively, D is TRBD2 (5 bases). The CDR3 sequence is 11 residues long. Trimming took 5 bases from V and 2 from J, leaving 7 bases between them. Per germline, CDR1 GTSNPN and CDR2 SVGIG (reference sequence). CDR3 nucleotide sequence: TGTGCCTGGGAGGGCCCCTACGAGCAGTACTTC. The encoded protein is CAWEGPYEQYF.

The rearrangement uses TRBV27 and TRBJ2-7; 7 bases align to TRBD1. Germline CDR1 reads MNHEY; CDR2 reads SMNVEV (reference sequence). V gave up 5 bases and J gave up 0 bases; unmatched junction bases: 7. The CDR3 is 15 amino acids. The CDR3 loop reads CASSADRALSYEQYF. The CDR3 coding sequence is TGTGCCAGCAGTGCCGACAGGGCCCTCTCCTACGAGCAGTACTTC.

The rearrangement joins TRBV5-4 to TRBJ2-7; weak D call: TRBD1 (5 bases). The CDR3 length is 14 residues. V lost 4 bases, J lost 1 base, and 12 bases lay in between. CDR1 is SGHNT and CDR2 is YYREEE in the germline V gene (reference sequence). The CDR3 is CASSHPGNSYEQYF. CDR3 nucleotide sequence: TGTGCCAGCAGCCACCCAGGGAATTCCTACGAGCAGTACTTC.

The CDR3 loop reads CASSLSGQTGETQYF. The CDR3 bases are TGCGCCAGCAGCCTGTCGGGACAGACGGGAGAGACCCAGTACTTC. The chain is built from TRBV5-1 and TRBJ2-5; 7 nucleotides agree with TRBD1. V dropped 4 bases and J dropped 4; count of bases not matched to a gene: 10. The CDR3 sequence is 15 residues long. Germline values: CDR1 SGHRS, CDR2 YFSETQ. The full variable domain, completed using reference TRBV5-1 and TRBJ2-5, is KAGVTQTPRYLIKTRGQQVTLSCSPISGHRSVSWYQQTPGQGLQFLFEYFSETQRNKGNFPGRFSGRQFSNSRSEMNVSTLELGDSALYLCASSLSGQTGETQYFGPGTRLLVL.

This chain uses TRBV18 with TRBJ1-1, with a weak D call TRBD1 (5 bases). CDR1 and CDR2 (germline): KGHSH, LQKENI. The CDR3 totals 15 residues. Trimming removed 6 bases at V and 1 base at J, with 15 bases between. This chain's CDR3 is CASSPNGGTNTEAFF. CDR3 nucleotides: TGTGCCAGCTCGCCCAACGGGGGTACGAACACTGAAGCTTTCTTT.

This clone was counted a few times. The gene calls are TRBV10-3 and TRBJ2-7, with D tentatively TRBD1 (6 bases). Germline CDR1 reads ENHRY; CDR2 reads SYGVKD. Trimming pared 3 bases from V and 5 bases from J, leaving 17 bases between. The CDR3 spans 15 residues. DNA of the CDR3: TGTGCCATCAGTGACCTTTCCGCAGGGGTCCACGAGCAGTACTTC. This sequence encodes CAISDLSAGVHEQYF.

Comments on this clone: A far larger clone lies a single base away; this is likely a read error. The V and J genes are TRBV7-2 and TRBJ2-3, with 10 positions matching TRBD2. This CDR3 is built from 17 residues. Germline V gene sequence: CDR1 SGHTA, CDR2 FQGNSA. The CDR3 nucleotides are TGTGCCGGCAGCCCGAGCTTTAGCGGGAGGTGGGGAGATACGCAGTATTTT. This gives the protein CAGSPSFSGRWGDTQYF.

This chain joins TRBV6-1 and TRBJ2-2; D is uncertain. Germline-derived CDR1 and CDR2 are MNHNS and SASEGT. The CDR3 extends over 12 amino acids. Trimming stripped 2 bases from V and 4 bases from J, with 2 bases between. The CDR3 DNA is TGTGCCAGCAGTGAACCCACCGGGGAGCTGTTTTTT. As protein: CASSEPTGELFF.

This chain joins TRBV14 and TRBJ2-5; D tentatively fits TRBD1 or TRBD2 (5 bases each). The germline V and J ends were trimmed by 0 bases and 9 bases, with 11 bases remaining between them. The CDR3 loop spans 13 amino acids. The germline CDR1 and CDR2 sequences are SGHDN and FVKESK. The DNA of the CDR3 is TGTGCCAGCAGCCAAGATCTCAGAGGGGCCCAGTACTTC. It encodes CASSQDLRGAQYF.

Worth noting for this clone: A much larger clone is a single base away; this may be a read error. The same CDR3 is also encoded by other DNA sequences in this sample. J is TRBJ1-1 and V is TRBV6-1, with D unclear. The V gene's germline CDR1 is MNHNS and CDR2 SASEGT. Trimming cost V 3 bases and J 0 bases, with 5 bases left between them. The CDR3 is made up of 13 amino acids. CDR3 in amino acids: CASSEGLNTEAFF. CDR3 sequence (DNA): TGTGCCAGCAGTGAGGGCCTGAACACTGAAGCTTTCTTT.

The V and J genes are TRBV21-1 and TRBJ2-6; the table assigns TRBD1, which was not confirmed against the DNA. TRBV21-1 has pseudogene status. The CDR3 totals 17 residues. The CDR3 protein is CASFSQGDRTGANVLTF. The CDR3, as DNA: TGTGCCAGCTTCTCACAGGGTGACAGGACTGGGGCCAACGTCCTGACTTTC.

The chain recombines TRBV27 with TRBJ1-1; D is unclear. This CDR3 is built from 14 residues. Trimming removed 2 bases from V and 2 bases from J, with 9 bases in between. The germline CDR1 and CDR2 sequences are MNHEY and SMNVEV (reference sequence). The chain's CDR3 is CASSLRKGNTEAFF. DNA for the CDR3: TGTGCCAGCAGTTTAAGGAAGGGAAACACTGAAGCTTTCTTT.

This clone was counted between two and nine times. The chain's CDR3 is CSVEGARTDTQYF. The CDR3 nucleotides are TGCAGCGTTGAAGGGGCCCGCACAGATACGCAGTATTTT. The rearrangement joins TRBV29-1 to TRBJ2-3, with D hard to call. CDR3 length: 13 amino acids. The germline CDR1 and CDR2 sequences are SQVTM and ANQGSEA. The V end was cut by 1 base, the J end by 1 base, with 6 bases between.